These T cell receptor beta chains were read from a single sample in a study of blood T cells in healthy people across ages. TCRdb independently ran MiXCR on the 5' RACE reads; one entry per CDR3 protein. The top ten clones hold 22% of a sample with some 710,000 distinct CDR3 sequences, about a fifth of them seen once. Sequenced sample: blood. These receptors were obtained from a man in his 70s in good health. The CDR3 runs from the conserved cysteine through the conserved F or W. D genes are given only for firm matches. Expanded clones get a size class; other rows say once, few or many, or leave the size out.

size,V,J,D,CDR3,DNA
.,TRBV5-6,TRBJ2-6,.,CASSLFGVAGANVLTF,TGTGCCAGCAGCTTGTTTGGGGTCGCTGGGGCCAACGTCCTGACTTTC
few,TRBV7-2,TRBJ1-2,.,CASSLVPSGTELDGYTF,TGTGCCAGCAGCTTAGTTCCCTCAGGGACGGAGCTGGATGGCTACACCTTC
.,TRBV12-3/TRBV12-4,TRBJ1-1,.,CASSLVVHLTAFF,TGTGCCAGCAGTTTAGTAGTCCATCTAACAGCTTTCTTT
.,TRBV6-5,TRBJ2-7,.,CANSYSLSSEQYF,TGTGCCAACAGTTACTCGTTGTCTTCAGAGCAGTACTTC
few,TRBV20-1,TRBJ2-3,TRBD2,CSVEGGGASDTQYF,TGCAGTGTGGAAGGCGGGGGGGCCTCAGATACGCAGTATTTT
.,TRBV12-3/TRBV12-4,TRBJ1-1,.,CASSRRWVEAFF,TGTGCCAGCAGCCGCCGCTGGGTTGAAGCTTTCTTT
.,TRBV20-1,TRBJ2-5,.,CSALALAGETQYF,TGCAGTGCCCTAGCCCTAGCTGGGGAGACCCAGTACTTC
few,TRBV5-1,TRBJ1-1,.,CASSEGPGTEAFF,TGCGCCAGCAGCGAAGGGCCCGGCACTGAAGCTTTCTTT
once,TRBV5-4,TRBJ2-1,TRBD2,CASSQLWGGDPNEQFF,TGTGCCAGCAGCCAACTCTGGGGGGGAGACCCCAATGAGCAGTTCTTC
few,TRBV6-5,TRBJ2-1,TRBD2,CASTEGLVGYNEQFF,TGTGCCAGCACCGAGGGACTAGTCGGCTACAATGAGCAGTTCTTC
.,TRBV20-1,TRBJ2-7,TRBD2,CSARDGASGDYEQYF,TGCAGTGCTAGAGATGGCGCTAGCGGGGACTACGAGCAGTACTTC
few,TRBV6-6,TRBJ2-3,.,CASSFGRDVSTDTQYF,TGTGCCAGCAGTTTCGGCAGGGATGTTAGCACAGATACGCAGTATTTT
many,TRBV29-1,TRBJ2-2,.,CSVGDTGELFF,TGCAGCGTTGGGGACACCGGGGAGCTGTTTTTT
few,TRBV20-1,TRBJ1-4,TRBD1,CSALDRDNEKLFF,TGCAGTGCTCTGGACAGGGACAATGAAAAACTGTTTTTT
few,TRBV20-1,TRBJ2-5,.,CSALDEGGETQYF,TGCAGTGCTCTAGACGAGGGAGGAGAGACCCAGTACTTC